Below, one T cell receptor beta chain is given with its context. The antigen is not known. Sequencing used immunoSEQ multiplex PCR; TCRdb keeps in-frame clones, though not all of them. The table records approximately 110,000 clones, about nine tenths of them present only once. This specimen belongs to a study of T cell responses to AZD1222 COVID-19 vaccine. Study-wide context: Both about-4-week and about-12-week second-dose recipients were combined.

Study conclusions and caveats: Females outnumbered males among donors, who were mostly white British; clonal diversity was possibly underestimated.

The sequencing used peripheral blood, collected on day 0 of AZD1222 vaccination. The TCR sequence derives from an adult in good health.

The CDR3 reads CASSAGTGGATYEQYF. CDR3 in DNA: TGCGCCAGCAGCGCCGGGACAGGGGGTGCCACCTACGAGCAGTACTTC. The chain links TRBV5-1 to TRBJ2-7; the match to TRBD1 covers 11 bases. The germline gives CDR1 SGHRS, CDR2 YFSETQ. The trim removed 4 bases at V and 2 bases at J, leaving 8 bases unmatched. This CDR3 comprises 16 residues. Drawing the rest from reference TRBV5-1 and TRBJ2-7, the complete variable domain is KAGVTQTPRYLIKTRGQQVTLSCSPISGHRSVSWYQQTPGQGLQFLFEYFSETQRNKGNFPGRFSGRQFSNSRSEMNVSTLELGDSALYLCASSAGTGGATYEQYFGPGTRLTVT.